The T cell receptor beta chain described here comes from a study of T cell responses to AZD1222 COVID-19 vaccine. Overall study results and limits: There were repertoire samples only from the period after the peak T cell response. The sample set comprised mostly white British donors with more females, and clonal diversity was possibly underestimated. Of the AZD1222 recipients, only six or seven were seropositive at baseline. Spike was spanned by vaccine-associated CD4 TCRs, which were dominant at 160-218 and 743-854.

Details on this clone: Its matching antigen is unknown. One end of the junction fails to match germline, which may point to a read error.

The germline gives CDR1 MNHNS, CDR2 SASEGT. This CDR3 contains 15 residues. The data were produced by immunoSEQ multiplex PCR, yet TCRdb's version contains in-frame clones alone and is incomplete. Of tens of thousands of clones detected, 87% appear once; the ten largest clones hold roughly 17%. The TCR sequence derives from an adult in good health. Sequencing was performed on peripheral blood, taken on day 0 of AZD1222 vaccination. This chain connects TRBV6-1 to TRBJ2-7; 7 bases match TRBD2. This chain's CDR3 is CASREELAASYEQYF. The CDR3 DNA is TGTGCCAGCAGGGAAGAGCTAGCGGCTTCCTACGAGCAGTACTTC.